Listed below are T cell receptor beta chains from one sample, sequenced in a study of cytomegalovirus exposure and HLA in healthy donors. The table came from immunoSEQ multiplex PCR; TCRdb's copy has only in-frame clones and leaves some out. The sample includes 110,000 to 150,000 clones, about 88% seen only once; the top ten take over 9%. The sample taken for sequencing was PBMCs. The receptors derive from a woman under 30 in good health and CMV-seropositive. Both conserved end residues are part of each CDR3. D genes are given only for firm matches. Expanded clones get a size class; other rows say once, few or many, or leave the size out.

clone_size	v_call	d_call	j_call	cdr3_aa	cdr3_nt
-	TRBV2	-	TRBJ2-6	CASTPGLRSSGANVLTF	TGTGCCAGCACCCCGGGACTTAGGAGCTCTGGGGCCAACGTCCTGACTTTC
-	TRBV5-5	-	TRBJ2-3	CASSTLMTGTSTDTQYF	TGTGCCAGCAGCACCTTGATGACAGGGACTAGCACAGATACGCAGTATTTT
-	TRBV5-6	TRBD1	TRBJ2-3	CASSPLTGQGVVDTQYF	TGTGCCAGCAGCCCCCTAACGGGACAGGGGGTGGTAGATACGCAGTATTTT
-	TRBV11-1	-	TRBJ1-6	CASSLGSSGDYNSPLHF	TGTGCCAGCAGCTTAGGTTCGTCAGGGGACTATAATTCACCCCTCCACTTT
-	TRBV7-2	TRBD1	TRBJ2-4	CASSRDRVGRVKNIQYF	TGTGCCAGCAGCCGGGACAGGGTAGGAAGAGTCAAAAACATTCAGTACTTC
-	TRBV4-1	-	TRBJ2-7	CASSHPDSSYEQYF	TGCGCCAGCAGCCACCCAGACAGTTCCTACGAGCAGTACTTC
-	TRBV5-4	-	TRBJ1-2	CASSLIGSPDGYTF	TGTGCCAGCAGCTTGATCGGGTCACCTGATGGCTACACCTTC
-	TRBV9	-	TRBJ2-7	CASSVADSPTQQYF	TGTGCCAGCAGCGTAGCAGACAGTCCTACTCAGCAGTACTTC
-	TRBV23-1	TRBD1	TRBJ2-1	CASSQNSCTGTGGIGEQFF	TGCGCCAGCAGTCAAAATAGTTGCACCGGGACAGGGGGTATCGGGGAGCAGTTCTTC
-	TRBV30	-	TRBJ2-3	CAWSVGRTDTQYF	TGTGCCTGGAGTGTAGGGAGGACAGATACGCAGTATTTT
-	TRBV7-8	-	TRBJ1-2	CASSLVGSGSYGYTF	TGTGCCAGCAGCTTAGTAGGTTCAGGTAGCTATGGCTACACCTTC
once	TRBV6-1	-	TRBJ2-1	CASRGIREGYNEQFF	TGTGCCAGCAGGGGCATTCGGGAAGGCTACAATGAGCAGTTCTTC
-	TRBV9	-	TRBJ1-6	CASSVDPAGRSASPLHF	TGTGCCAGCAGCGTAGATCCCGCCGGGAGGTCTGCTTCACCCCTCCACTTT
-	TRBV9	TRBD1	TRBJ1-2	CASNDGTETWLRGYTF	TGTGCCAGCAACGACGGGACAGAAACTTGGTTACGCGGCTACACCTTC
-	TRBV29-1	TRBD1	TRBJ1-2	CSVEDLRASRGNYGYTF	TGCAGCGTTGAAGATCTTAGAGCCTCCAGGGGGAACTATGGCTACACCTTC
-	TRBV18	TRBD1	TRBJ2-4	CASSPQTGNKNIQYF	TGTGCCAGCTCACCACAGACAGGGAACAAAAACATTCAGTACTTC
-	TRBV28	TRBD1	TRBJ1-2	CASSLRTGEFVYGYTF	TGTGCCAGCAGTTTACGGACAGGGGAATTCGTCTATGGCTACACCTTC
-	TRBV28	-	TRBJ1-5	CASRRSGRTNQPQHF	TGTGCCAGCAGACGCTCCGGACGGACTAATCAGCCCCAGCATTTT
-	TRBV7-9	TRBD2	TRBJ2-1	CASSLAGGNEQFF	TGTGCCAGCAGCTTAGCCGGGGGGAATGAGCAGTTCTTC
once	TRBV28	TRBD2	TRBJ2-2	CASRGLAGAVGELFF	TGTGCCAGCAGGGGACTAGCGGGGGCGGTCGGGGAGCTGTTTTTT
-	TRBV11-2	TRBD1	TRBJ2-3	CASSSIRDRSTDTQYF	TGTGCCAGCAGCTCTATCCGGGACAGGAGCACAGATACGCAGTATTTT
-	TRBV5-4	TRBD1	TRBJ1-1	CASSSGQGAVNTEAFF	TGTGCCAGCAGCTCGGGACAGGGGGCTGTGAACACTGAAGCTTTCTTT
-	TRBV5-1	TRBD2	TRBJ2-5	CASKGTSGRQETQYF	TGCGCCAGCAAGGGGACTAGCGGGCGCCAAGAGACCCAGTACTTC
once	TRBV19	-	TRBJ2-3	CASSWWGGRDTQYF	TGTGCCAGTAGTTGGTGGGGGGGCCGCGATACGCAGTATTTT
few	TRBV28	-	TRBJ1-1	CASSSRGSTEAFF	TGTGCCAGCAGTTCGAGGGGGAGCACTGAAGCTTTCTTT
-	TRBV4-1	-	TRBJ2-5	CASSQAEFETQYF	TGCGCCAGCAGCCAAGCGGAGTTTGAGACCCAGTACTTC
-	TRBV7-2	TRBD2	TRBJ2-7	CASSLRTSGGFSYEQYF	TGTGCCAGCAGCCTAAGGACTAGCGGGGGGTTCTCTTACGAGCAGTACTTC
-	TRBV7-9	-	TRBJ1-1	CASSGGVTEAFF	TGTGCCAGCAGCGGAGGGGTAACTGAAGCTTTCTTT
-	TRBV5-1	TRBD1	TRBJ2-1	CASSLGQGVYEQFF	TGCGCCAGCAGCTTGGGTCAGGGGGTGTATGAGCAGTTCTTC
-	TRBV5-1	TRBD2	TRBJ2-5	CASSLWGGQETQYF	TGCGCCAGCAGCTTGTGGGGGGGACAAGAGACCCAGTACTTC
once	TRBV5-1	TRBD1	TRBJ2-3	CASSLVAGGGTDTQYF	TGCGCCAGCAGCTTGGTAGCAGGGGGAGGCACAGATACGCAGTATTTT
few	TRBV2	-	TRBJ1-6	CASRGGGSPLHF	TGTGCCAGCAGGGGGGGTGGTTCACCCCTCCACTTT
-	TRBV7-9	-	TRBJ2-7	CASSHSIGGNGEQYF	TGTGCCAGCAGCCACAGCATCGGCGGGAATGGCGAGCAGTACTTC
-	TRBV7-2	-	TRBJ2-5	CASSLAGRDFQETQYF	TGTGCCAGCAGCTTAGCAGGCAGGGACTTTCAAGAGACCCAGTACTTC
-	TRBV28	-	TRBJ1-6	CASSLESGGNSPLHF	TGTGCCAGCAGTTTAGAGAGTGGGGGGAATTCACCCCTCCACTTT
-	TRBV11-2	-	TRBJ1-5	CASSLMAGYSNQPQHF	TGTGCCAGCAGCTTAATGGCAGGCTATAGCAATCAGCCCCAGCATTTT
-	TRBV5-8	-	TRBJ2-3	CASRKTSTDTQYF	TGTGCCAGCCGTAAGACTAGCACAGATACGCAGTATTTT
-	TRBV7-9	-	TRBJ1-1	CASSLGLRKWAPNTEAFF	TGTGCCAGCAGCTTAGGTCTCAGGAAGTGGGCTCCAAACACTGAAGCTTTCTTT
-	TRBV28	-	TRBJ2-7	CASSIQQGRVGSYEQYF	TGTGCCAGCAGTATTCAACAAGGCAGGGTGGGGTCCTACGAGCAGTACTTC
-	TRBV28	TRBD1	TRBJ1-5	CASSLRGGRQPQHF	TGTGCCAGCAGTTTAAGAGGGGGCAGACAGCCCCAGCATTTT
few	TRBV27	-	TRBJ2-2	CASSLGGPGELFF	TGTGCCAGCAGTTTAGGCGGTCCCGGGGAGCTGTTTTTT
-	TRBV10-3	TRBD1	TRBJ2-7	CAISGTGGGDGQYF	TGTGCCATCAGCGGGACAGGGGGCGGGGACGGGCAGTACTTC
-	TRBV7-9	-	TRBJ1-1	CASSLLQGNTEAFF	TGTGCCAGCAGCTTACTGCAGGGGAACACTGAAGCTTTCTTT
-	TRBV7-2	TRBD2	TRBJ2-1	CASSRTRAPQEQFF	TGTGCCAGCAGCCGGACTAGGGCCCCCCAGGAGCAGTTCTTC
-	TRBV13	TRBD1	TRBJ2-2	CASSSSRTGLNPGELFF	TGTGCCAGCAGCTCCTCCCGGACAGGGTTGAATCCCGGGGAGCTGTTTTTT
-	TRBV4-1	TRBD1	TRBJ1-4	CASSQDGQADEKLFF	TGCGCCAGCAGCCAAGATGGACAGGCCGACGAAAAACTGTTTTTT
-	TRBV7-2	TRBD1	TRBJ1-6	CASGTAGSYNSPLHF	TGTGCCAGCGGGACAGCAGGCTCCTATAATTCACCCCTCCACTTT